A single sample is the source of the 17 T cell receptor beta chains below, sequenced in a study of CD4 and CD8 cells across lung adenocarcinoma regions (dated by TCRdb to the late 2010s). Receptor libraries were prepared by PCR. The sequencer was a HiSeq X Ten. The raw public data were reprocessed by TCRdb itself: fastp quality trimming at Q25, MiXCR clonotype calling, in-frame beta chains only. Rows are combined by CDR3 protein, so each entry shows the most common genes and DNA. In this sample the table shows thousands of distinct CDR3 sequences, about 46% of which occur a single time. The biggest ten clones account for about 17% of the sample. The specimen sequenced was CD4+ T cells from the margin of a lung tumor. In light of the paper, this sample's cell subset or site label describes: tumor margin region. These receptors were obtained from a female donor with lung adenocarcinoma. The CD4 and CD8 labels of this study may be unreliable.

A word on this clonotype: The conserved final phenylalanine or tryptophan is absent from the CDR3, which likely points to a read error. The DNA is left out, because the CDR3 cannot be placed on it with certainty; the CDR3 is given as TCRdb lists it. This sequence joins TRBV6-8 and TRBJ2-3; the table's D gene call, TRBD2, was not cross checked with the DNA. Germline V gene data show CDR1 as MNHGY and CDR2 as SAAAGT. The CDR3 is 16 residues long, counting both termini. The CDR3 sequence is CASSLRASGGGRPSTS.

This rearrangement joins TRBV27 to TRBJ1-1; D possibly corresponds to TRBD1 (6 bases). Germline V CDR1 and CDR2: MNHEY, SMNVEV (reference sequence). The CDR3 contains 14 residues. V was cut by 3 bases and J by 4 bases, with 12 bases left in between. The CDR3 DNA follows: TGTGCCAGCAGTTTGATGGGGGCGGTCACTGAAGCTTTCTTT. Translating gives CASSLMGAVTEAFF.

The sample holds a few counts of this clonotype. The gene calls are TRBV4-1 and TRBJ1-2, with D possibly TRBD1 on 5 matching bases. The germline CDR1 and CDR2 sequences are MGHRA and YSYEKL. The length of the CDR3 is 11 residues. The V and J ends lost 4 bases and 8 bases respectively, with 8 bases between them. CDR3 DNA sequence: TGCGCCAGCAGCCGGGGGGACGGCTACACCTTC. Translation: CASSRGDGYTF.

The sample holds many counts of this clonotype. The chain links TRBV11-3 to TRBJ2-1; 8 positions match TRBD1. The CDR3 runs to 16 residues. Germline V lookup: CDR1 SGHNT, CDR2 YENEEA. V was pared by 0 bases and J by 10 bases, with 11 bases of the junction left unmatched. DNA for the CDR3: TGTGCCAGCAGCTTAGATTATGAGACAGGGGCGTACGAGCAGTTCTTC. It specifies CASSLDYETGAYEQFF.

This clonotype was picked up a small number of times. The chain uses TRBV7-2 and TRBJ2-7, with no clear D. The CDR3 runs to 16 residues. V shed 0 bases and J shed 3 bases, with 15 bases lying between them. Germline V gene sequence: CDR1 SGHTA, CDR2 FQGNSA. In DNA, the CDR3 is TGTGCCAGCAGCTTAGCATCTACAATCTTTCTCTACGAGCAGTACTTC. Translated, it gives CASSLASTIFLYEQYF.

This clonotype was seen at least ten times. V gene TRBV6-4 combines with J gene TRBJ2-2; TRBD1 aligns across 7 bases. V lost 4 bases, J lost 6 bases, and 8 bases stayed unmatched. The CDR3 is made up of 15 amino acids. The germline V gene encodes CDR1 MRHNA and CDR2 SNTAGT. In DNA, the CDR3 is TGTGCCAGCAGTGCCGGACAGGTGGACGCCGGGGAGCTGTTTTTT. Protein sequence: CASSAGQVDAGELFF.

The chain uses TRBV6-2 or TRBV6-3 and TRBJ1-1, with D perhaps TRBD1 (5 bases). CDR1 and CDR2 (germline): MNHEY, SVGEGT. The CDR3 spans 15 residues. Trimming left V 6 bases short and J 0 bases short, with 14 bases between. The CDR3 reads CASRDHLRVNTEAFF. The CDR3 nucleotides are TGTGCCAGCAGAGACCACCTCAGGGTGAACACTGAAGCTTTCTTT.

With regard to this clonotype: A read error may produce the germline difference seen at one junction end. The rearrangement uses TRBV7-2 and TRBJ2-5; either TRBD1 or TRBD2 may fit D (5 bases each). Germline V lookup: CDR1 SGHTA, CDR2 FQGNSA. The CDR3 has 16 residues. The CDR3 reads CASSPGTGSGKNMQYF. CDR3 coding DNA: TGTGCCAGCAGCCCAGGGACGGGGTCTGGCAAAAACATGCAGTATTTC.

The J gene is TRBJ2-4, the V gene TRBV6-1, with 8 bases fitting TRBD2. The germline V gene has CDR1 MNHNS and CDR2 SASEGT. V shed 2 bases and J 10 bases; nucleotides not matched to a gene: 19. The CDR3 has 18 amino acids. The CDR3 loop is CASSERIAGGRSTDIQYF. CDR3 nucleotides: TGTGCCAGCAGTGAAAGGATAGCGGGCGGGAGGAGCACAGATATTCAGTACTTC.

The chain uses TRBV12-3 or TRBV12-4 and TRBJ2-1; 7 bases are a match to TRBD2. The tail of the sequence fits TRBJ2-5 better, so the J call may be wrong. The CDR3 has 14 amino acids. The CDR3 sequence: CASSLWEGRETQYF. CDR3 nucleotides: TGTGCCAGCAGTTTATGGGAGGGCCGGGAGACCCAGTACTTC.

This clonotype was found many times. V is TRBV12-3 or TRBV12-4 and J is TRBJ2-6, with 8 bases matching TRBD1. CDR3 length equals 15 residues. Trimming cost V 3 bases and J 6 bases; bases outside gene matches: 4. This CDR3 is CASSFAGGEANVLTF. CDR3 DNA: TGTGCCAGCAGTTTCGCAGGGGGCGAGGCCAACGTCCTGACTTTC.

This sequence joins TRBV29-1 and TRBJ2-5; a possible D gene is TRBD1 (6 bases). The V and J ends lost 4 bases and 5 bases respectively, with 8 bases between them. Germline CDR1 SQVTM, CDR2 ANQGSEA. The length of the CDR3 is 11 residues. This CDR3 is CSVAGDETQYF. The CDR3 DNA follows: TGCAGCGTTGCAGGGGACGAGACCCAGTACTTC. Using reference TRBV29-1 and TRBJ2-5 for the parts outside the CDR3, the full variable domain is SAVISQKPSRDICQRGTSLTIQCQVDSQVTMMFWYRQQPGQSLTLIATANQGSEATYESGFVIDKFPISRPNLTFSTLTVSNMSPEDSSIYLCSVAGDETQYFGPGTRLLVL.

This clonotype counts as medium-sized. V and J are TRBV12-3 or TRBV12-4 and TRBJ2-1; the D is unclear. The CDR3 runs to 13 residues. The germline V and J ends were trimmed by 3 bases and 9 bases, with 12 bases remaining between them. This chain's CDR3 is CASSFQRFGEQFF. CDR3 DNA sequence: TGTGCCAGCAGTTTTCAACGTTTCGGTGAGCAGTTCTTC.

This clonotype is categorized as large. This chain joins TRBV27 and TRBJ2-1; TRBD2 aligns across 11 bases. V lost 5 bases, J lost 4 bases, and 4 bases stayed unmatched. The CDR3 contains 15 residues. The germline gives CDR1 MNHEY, CDR2 SMNVEV (reference sequence). The CDR3 region has the DNA TGTGCCAGCAGTCCGGGACTAGCGGATTACAATGAGCAGTTCTTC. Translation: CASSPGLADYNEQFF.

As concerns this clonotype: A junction boundary mismatches the germline segment, possibly from a read error. The chain joins TRBV12-3 or TRBV12-4 to TRBJ2-3; D unclear. This CDR3 spans 14 amino acids. The CDR3 is CASSSLMDPDTQYF. CDR3 coding DNA: TGTGCCAGCAGTTCCCTCATGGACCCAGATACGCAGTATTTC.

The V and J genes are TRBV25-1 and TRBJ2-1, with 11 bases lining up with TRBD2. With 3 bases clipped from V and 2 bases from J, the junction kept 3 bases outside the gene matches. CDR3 length: 16 amino acids. Germline CDR1 and CDR2: MGHDK and SYGVNS. The CDR3 nucleotides read TGTGCCAGCAGTGAGCTAGCGGGAGGAGCCTACAATGAGCAGTTCTTC. It yields the protein CASSELAGGAYNEQFF.

The chain's CDR3 is CASSQSWEPYNEQFF. The CDR3, as DNA: TGTGCCAGCAGCCAATCGTGGGAACCGTACAATGAGCAGTTCTTC. The chain joins TRBV14 to TRBJ2-1; the D is unclear. The CDR3 runs to 15 residues. Germline V CDR1 and CDR2: SGHDN, FVKESK. Deletions cut 2 bases from V and 4 bases from J, with 12 bases between.